Shown below are 29 T cell receptor beta chains from a single sample sequenced in a study of blood T cells in healthy people across ages. Primers used in a second PCR of about 7 to 12 cycles were a sample-barcoded 5' primer and a J-beta primer mix. In TCRdb, the 5' RACE reads were re-called with MiXCR into one record per CDR3 protein. Of 1,300,000 or so distinct CDR3 sequences in the sample, around 59% were seen once. Sequencing was performed on blood. Receptors originate from a man younger than 35 in good health.

The chain is built from TRBV29-1 and TRBJ2-5, with a tentative D call TRBD2 (5 bases). CDR1 and CDR2 (germline): SQVTM, ANQGSEA. The CDR3 is made up of 14 amino acids. Trimming removed 7 bases at V and 0 bases at J, with 15 bases between. CDR3: CSAVLHGDQETQYF. The CDR3 DNA follows: TGCAGCGCGGTACTGCACGGGGACCAAGAGACCCAGTACTTC.

This chain connects TRBV6-1 to TRBJ2-7; no definite D call. The CDR3 has 12 amino acids. The germline CDR1 and CDR2 sequences are MNHNS and SASEGT. V lost 2 bases, J lost 2 bases, and 4 bases lay in between. CDR3 loop: CASSERAYEQYF. CDR3 DNA: TGTGCCAGCAGTGAACGGGCCTACGAGCAGTACTTC.

The J gene is TRBJ2-7, the V gene TRBV7-8; maybe TRBD1 (6 bases). V was clipped by 11 bases and J by 0 bases, with 14 bases between them. Germline loops: CDR1 SGHVS, CDR2 FQNEAQ. The CDR3 runs to 13 residues. The chain's CDR3 is CAAGTRLSYEQYF. CDR3 sequence (DNA): TGTGCCGCCGGGACACGCCTCTCCTACGAGCAGTACTTC.

V is TRBV2 and J is TRBJ1-2; no clear D gene. The V end was cut by 5 bases, the J end by 2 bases, with 9 bases between. Germline CDR1 and CDR2: SNHLY and FYNNEI. The CDR3 length is 13 residues. The CDR3 DNA sequence: TGTGCCAGCAGTACGGACGGAAACTATGGCTACACCTTC. It is translated as CASSTDGNYGYTF.

The chain recombines TRBV12-3 or TRBV12-4 with TRBJ2-3; tentatively, D is TRBD1 or TRBD2 (6 bases each). V lost 2 bases to trimming and J lost 1 base, with 16 bases between them. CDR3 length: 17 residues. The CDR3 sequence is CASSLRGTGYGTDTQYF. The CDR3, as DNA: TGTGCCAGCAGTTTAAGGGGGACTGGGTACGGCACAGATACGCAGTATTTT.

This clonotype occurred a few times. The V gene is TRBV20-1, the J gene TRBJ1-2; TRBD1 agrees at 7 bases. Trimming at V came to 6 bases and at J to 0 bases, leaving 7 bases not matched to a gene. The CDR3 sequence is 14 residues long. The germline V gene encodes CDR1 DFQATT and CDR2 SNEGSKA (reference sequence). CDR3 DNA sequence: TGCAGTGCGTGGAGAGACAGGGCTAACTATGGCTACACCTTC. It is translated as CSAWRDRANYGYTF.

This clonotype occurred once. This chain links TRBV7-2 with TRBJ1-2; no definite D call. The V and J ends lost 6 bases and 5 bases respectively, with 13 bases between them. This CDR3 is 13 amino acids long. Per the germline V gene, CDR1 is SGHTA and CDR2 is FQGNSA. The CDR3 DNA reads as TGTGCCAGCAGGTCAGGAGCCAGATATGGCTACACCTTC. Translated: CASRSGARYGYTF.

This clonotype has more than one count but fewer than ten. The chain uses TRBV27 and TRBJ2-6; 7 positions agree with TRBD1. The CDR3 is 15 residues long. Looked up from germline, CDR1 is MNHEY and CDR2 is SMNVEV (reference sequence). V was clipped by 9 bases and J by 0 bases; unmatched bases: 5. CDR3 loop: CASATGASGANVLTF. The DNA of the CDR3 is TGTGCCAGTGCCACAGGGGCCTCTGGGGCCAACGTCCTGACTTTC.

The chain carries TRBV5-1 and TRBJ2-3; possibly TRBD2 for D (6 bases). This CDR3 spans 16 amino acids. Germline loops: CDR1 SGHRS, CDR2 YFSETQ. V lost 4 bases, J lost 0 bases, and 15 bases lay in between. The CDR3 region is CASSLEGTASTDTQYF. The CDR3 DNA is TGCGCCAGCAGCCTGGAGGGGACTGCTAGCACAGATACGCAGTATTTT.

The chain has TRBV12-3 or TRBV12-4 and TRBJ2-7; 9 bases fit TRBD2. J was trimmed by 0 bases and V by 2 bases; bases with no gene match: 2. The length of the CDR3 is 15 residues. The CDR3 spells CASSLYSGGSYEQYF. CDR3 nucleotides: TGTGCCAGCAGTTTATATAGCGGGGGCTCCTACGAGCAGTACTTC.

V is TRBV7-9 and J is TRBJ2-1; D may be TRBD2 (5 bases). CDR1 SEHNR and CDR2 FQNEAQ come from the germline V gene (reference sequence). Trimming took 4 bases from V and 5 from J, leaving 9 bases between them. The CDR3 is made up of 13 amino acids. CDR3 sequence (DNA): TGTGCCAGCAGCTCCGTAGCGCACAATGAGCAGTTCTTC. Its protein product is CASSSVAHNEQFF.

The chain combines TRBV4-2 with TRBJ2-3, with D possibly called TRBD1 or TRBD2 (6 bases each). Trimming cost V 4 bases and J 6 bases, with 23 bases left between them. Germline loops: CDR1 LGHNA, CDR2 YNFKEQ. The CDR3 runs 17 residues. The CDR3 reads CASSPTGGGGSADTQYF. The CDR3 DNA sequence: TGTGCCAGCAGCCCCACAGGAGGGGGAGGTTCCGCGGATACGCAGTATTTT.

This clonotype was counted a few times. The rearrangement joins TRBV4-1 to TRBJ1-2; 7 bases are a match to TRBD1. The V segment lost 2 bases and the J segment 4 bases; nucleotides outside the gene matches: 10. The germline gives CDR1 MGHRA, CDR2 YSYEKL. CDR3 length: 16 amino acids. The CDR3 loop is CASSQSGTVRVYGYTF. The DNA for the CDR3 is TGCGCCAGCAGCCAAAGTGGGACAGTACGTGTCTATGGCTACACCTTC.

The chain has TRBV27 and TRBJ2-7; D is unclear. Germline-derived CDR1 and CDR2 are MNHEY and SMNVEV (reference sequence). The CDR3 has 14 amino acids. The ends were cut back, 4 bases at V and 3 bases at J, with 13 bases in the middle. DNA of the CDR3: TGTGCCAGCAGTTCACAATGGGAAGGCTACGAGCAGTACTTC. It yields the protein CASSSQWEGYEQYF.

This clonotype occurred a few times. The rearrangement joins TRBV20-1 to TRBJ2-1; D tentatively fits TRBD1 or TRBD2 (5 bases each). The CDR3 sequence is 14 residues long. Germline loops: CDR1 DFQATT, CDR2 SNEGSKA (reference sequence). The V end was cut by 4 bases, the J end by 7 bases, with 17 bases between. The CDR3 spells CSATRGTVQNEQFF. The CDR3 nucleotides read TGCAGTGCTACAAGAGGGACGGTGCAAAATGAGCAGTTCTTC.

This clonotype appeared a few times. The rearrangement joins TRBV6-5 to TRBJ2-4; D assignment may be TRBD1 or TRBD2 (5 bases each). This CDR3 has 15 residues. Trimming stripped 7 bases from V and 8 bases from J, with 21 bases between. CDR1 is MNHEY, CDR2 SVGAGI, per germline. The CDR3 DNA reads TGTGCCAGCACCCCAGGGTGGGGTCGGGGTGACATTCAGTACTTC. Translated, it gives CASTPGWGRGDIQYF.

This clonotype was observed many times. The chain recombines TRBV4-1 with TRBJ2-3; D is uncertain. The CDR3 contains 16 residues. V was clipped by 1 base and J by 2 bases, with 13 bases between them. CDR1 is MGHRA, CDR2 YSYEKL, per germline. For the CDR3, the DNA is TGCGCCAGCAGCCAAGTGAATTTAGTAACCACAGATACGCAGTATTTT. This translates into CASSQVNLVTTDTQYF.

The CDR3 sequence is CASSQGAPTVLNYGYTF. The CDR3 DNA reads as TGTGCCAGCAGCCAAGGAGCCCCGACAGTGCTTAACTATGGCTACACCTTC. The rearrangement links TRBV3-1 to TRBJ1-2; TRBD1 is a possible D gene (5 bases). This CDR3 is built from 17 residues. Germline loops: CDR1 LGHDT, CDR2 YNNKEL (reference sequence). The V end lost 1 base, the J end lost 1 base, and 16 bases lay between the germline ends. Full variable domain (missing parts from reference TRBV3-1 and TRBJ1-2): DTAVSQTPKYLVTQMGNDKSIKCEQNLGHDTMYWYKQDSKKFLKIMFSYNNKELIINETVPNRFSPKSPDKAHLNLHINSLELGDSAVYFCASSQGAPTVLNYGYTFGSGTRLTVV.

This clonotype was found a few times. The chain is built from TRBV11-2 and TRBJ2-6; D may be TRBD2 (5 bases). The germline V gene has CDR1 SGHAT and CDR2 FQNNGV. Trimming cost V 7 bases and J 2 bases, with 15 bases left between them. CDR3 length equals 16 residues. The CDR3 protein is CASTPWLEAGANVLTF. CDR3 coding DNA: TGTGCCAGCACCCCTTGGTTGGAGGCTGGGGCCAACGTCCTGACTTTC.

In its sample, this clonotype was seen a few times. CDR3: CASSVGAVADTQYF. CDR3 sequence (DNA): TGTGCCAGCAGCGTAGGAGCTGTCGCAGATACGCAGTATTTT. This chain connects TRBV9 to TRBJ2-3; D call uncertain. CDR3 size: 14 residues. Trimming left V 0 bases short and J 4 bases short, with 9 bases between. CDR1 is SGDLS, CDR2 YYNGEE, per germline.

V usage is TRBV27 and J usage is TRBJ2-1, with TRBD1 matching over 7 bases. The CDR3 is 14 residues long. Per the germline V gene, CDR1 is MNHEY and CDR2 is SMNVEV (reference sequence). Germline trimming cut 7 bases from V and 6 bases from J; bases unmatched to any gene: 9. In nucleotides, the CDR3 is TGTGCCAGCACTGACAGGGACCCTGGCAATGAGCAGTTCTTC. It is translated as CASTDRDPGNEQFF.

In its sample, this clonotype was seen once. This sequence joins TRBV6-6 and TRBJ1-1, with D possibly being TRBD1 (5 bases). V was cut by 5 bases and J by 6 bases, with 19 bases left in between. This CDR3 contains 15 residues. Germline V CDR1 and CDR2: MNHNY, SVGAGI (reference sequence). The CDR3 protein is CASSAGTGLSPEAFF. CDR3 DNA: TGTGCCAGCAGTGCGGGAACAGGTCTAAGTCCTGAAGCTTTCTTT.

J is TRBJ2-7 and V is TRBV4-1; a weak D match, TRBD1 (6 bases). The V gene lost 3 bases and the J gene lost 6 bases, with 24 bases spanning the gap. CDR3 length: 17 residues. Looked up from germline, CDR1 is MGHRA and CDR2 is YSYEKL. CDR3 sequence (DNA): TGCGCCAGCAGCCATTCCGGGACACCCATCTCAACCTGCGAGCAGTACTTC. Encoded protein: CASSHSGTPISTCEQYF.

The chain carries TRBV27 and TRBJ2-5; D might be TRBD1 (6 bases). This CDR3 spans 13 amino acids. Germline-derived CDR1 and CDR2 are MNHEY and SMNVEV (reference sequence). Deletions cut 5 bases from V and 6 bases from J, with 13 bases between. CDR3 amino acids: CASSLQGTKTQYF. The CDR3 DNA sequence: TGTGCCAGCAGTCTCCAGGGGACCAAGACCCAGTACTTC.

J is TRBJ2-5 and V is TRBV5-6; 7 positions match TRBD2. J lost 0 bases, V lost 0 bases, and 5 bases had no gene match. Germline CDR1 SGHDT, CDR2 YYEEEE. CDR3 length: 16 amino acids. In nucleotides, the CDR3 is TGTGCCAGCAGCTTGGAGCGGGACTTGTACCAAGAGACCCAGTACTTC. Amino acids: CASSLERDLYQETQYF. The whole variable domain, remainder taken from reference TRBV5-6 and TRBJ2-5, is DAGVTQSPTHLIKTRGQQVTLRCSPKSGHDTVSWYQQALGQGPQFIFQYYEEEERQRGNFPDRFSGHQFPNYSSELNVNALLLGDSALYLCASSLERDLYQETQYFGPGTRLLVL.

The gene calls are TRBV20-1 and TRBJ1-2, with 7 positions matching TRBD1. Germline trimming cut 3 bases from V and 5 bases from J; bases unmatched to any gene: 18. The CDR3 consists of 17 residues. Germline-derived CDR1 and CDR2 are DFQATT and SNEGSKA (reference sequence). The CDR3 coding sequence is TGCAGTGCTAGGGCCCCCCCAGAGGGGGCGAGAGTGTATGGCTACACCTTC. It translates to CSARAPPEGARVYGYTF.

The V and J genes are TRBV6-6 and TRBJ2-5; 7 bases align to TRBD1. CDR1 and CDR2 (germline): MNHNY, SVGAGI (reference sequence). This CDR3 spans 15 amino acids. V trimming: 2 bases; J trimming: 5 bases; junction bases outside the gene matches: 8. The CDR3 coding sequence is TGTGCCAGCAGTTACCATAGACAGGGCCGGGAGACCCAGTACTTC. Its translation: CASSYHRQGRETQYF.

The rearrangement links TRBV2 to TRBJ2-1; a possible D gene is TRBD2 (6 bases). Germline assignment: CDR1 SNHLY and CDR2 FYNNEI. The V end was cut by 9 bases, the J end by 0 bases, with 18 bases between. This CDR3 is built from 16 residues. CDR3 nucleotide sequence: TGTGCCAGTCTTTCCTCTAGCGACCTCTCCTACAATGAGCAGTTCTTC. It specifies CASLSSSDLSYNEQFF.

This clonotype has a single count. V is TRBV7-6 and J is TRBJ1-4; no clear D. V lost 6 bases to trimming and J lost 11 bases, with 19 bases between them. The CDR3 sequence is 14 residues long. CDR1 is SGHVS and CDR2 is FNYEAQ in the germline V gene. CDR3 sequence: CASSSALNDRKLFF. The CDR3 DNA sequence: TGTGCCAGCAGTTCAGCCCTTAATGATCGGAAACTGTTTTTT.